This T cell receptor (beta chain) was profiled in a study of cytomegalovirus exposure and HLA in healthy donors. Study findings and constraints: CMV serostatus was the only recorded immune exposure for donors. TCR beta chains numbering approximately 150 were designated cytomegalovirus-associated. Later analysis identified several of the most significant clusters that appeared linked to common viral pathogens.

Donors sampled were nominally healthy, though unrecorded immune exposures were likely. Primers included in the PCR were 60 Vbeta and 13 Jbeta primers. Sequenced by immunoSEQ multiplex PCR; TCRdb stores in-frame clones only, minus some. The table includes roughly 150,000 clones, approximately 82% detected once. This clone was seen a few times. Its antigen remains unknown. The CDR3 is 15 residues long. V lost 2 bases to trimming and J lost 0 bases, with 9 bases between them. The germline V gene has CDR1 SGHNT and CDR2 YYREEE (reference sequence). The sequence derives from a woman aged 45 to 65 in good health and CMV-seropositive. The sample taken for sequencing was PBMCs. This sequence joins TRBV5-4 and TRBJ2-1; D is undetermined. The chain's CDR3 is CASSFLTSSYNEQFF. The CDR3 DNA is TGTGCCAGCAGCTTCTTGACAAGCTCCTACAATGAGCAGTTCTTC. Combining the CDR3 with reference TRBV5-4 and TRBJ2-1 gives the whole variable domain ETGVTQSPTHLIKTRGQQVTLRCSSQSGHNTVSWYQQALGQGPQFIFQYYREEENGRGNFPPRFSGLQFPNYSSELNVNALELDDSALYLCASSFLTSSYNEQFFGPGTRLTVL.